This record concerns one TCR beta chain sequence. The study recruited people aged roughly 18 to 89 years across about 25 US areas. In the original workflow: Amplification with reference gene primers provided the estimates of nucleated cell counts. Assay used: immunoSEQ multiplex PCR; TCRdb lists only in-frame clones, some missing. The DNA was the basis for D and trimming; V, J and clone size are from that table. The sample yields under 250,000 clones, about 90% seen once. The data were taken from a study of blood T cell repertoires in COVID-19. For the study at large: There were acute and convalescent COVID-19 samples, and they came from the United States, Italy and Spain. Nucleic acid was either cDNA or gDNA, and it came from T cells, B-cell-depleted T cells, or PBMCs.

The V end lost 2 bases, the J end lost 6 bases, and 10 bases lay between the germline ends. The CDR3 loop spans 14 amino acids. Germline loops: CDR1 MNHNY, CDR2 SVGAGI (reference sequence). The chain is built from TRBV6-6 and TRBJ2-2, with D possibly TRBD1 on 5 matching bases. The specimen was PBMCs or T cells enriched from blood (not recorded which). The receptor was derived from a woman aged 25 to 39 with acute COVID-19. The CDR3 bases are TGTGCCAGCAGTTACCCCGGACAAGCCGGGGAGCTGTTTTTT. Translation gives CASSYPGQAGELFF.